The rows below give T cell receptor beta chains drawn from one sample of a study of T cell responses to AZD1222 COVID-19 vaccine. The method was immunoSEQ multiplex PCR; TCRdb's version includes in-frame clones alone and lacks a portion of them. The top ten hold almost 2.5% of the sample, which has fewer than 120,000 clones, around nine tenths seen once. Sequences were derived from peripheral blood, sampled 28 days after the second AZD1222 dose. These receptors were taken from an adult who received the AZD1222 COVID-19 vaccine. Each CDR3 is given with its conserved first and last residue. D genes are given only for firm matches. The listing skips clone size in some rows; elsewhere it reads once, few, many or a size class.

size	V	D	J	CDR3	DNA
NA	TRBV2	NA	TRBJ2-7	CASSVRGEQYF	TGTGCCAGCAGTGTAAGGGGGGAGCAGTACTTC
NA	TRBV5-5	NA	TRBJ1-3	CASSLTGPPRETIYF	TGTGCCAGCAGTCTGACAGGACCCCCGAGGGAAACCATATATTTT
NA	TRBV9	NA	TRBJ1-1	CASSVEEGEAFF	TGTGCCAGCAGCGTAGAGGAGGGAGAAGCTTTCTTT
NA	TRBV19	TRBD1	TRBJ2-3	CASTPRDRSTDTQYF	TGTGCCAGTACCCCAAGGGACAGAAGCACAGATACGCAGTATTTT
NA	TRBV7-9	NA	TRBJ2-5	CASSYHPQETQYF	TGTGCCAGCAGCTACCACCCGCAAGAGACCCAGTACTTC
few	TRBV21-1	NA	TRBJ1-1	CASSKAPGQGNTEAFF	TGTGCCAGCAGCAAAGCACCTGGACAGGGGAACACTGAAGCTTTCTTT
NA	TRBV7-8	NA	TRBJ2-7	CASTQGGGVPYEQYF	TGTGCCAGTACCCAGGGCGGAGGGGTTCCCTACGAGCAGTACTTC
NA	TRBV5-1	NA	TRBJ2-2	CASSLGWTSDTGELFF	TGCGCCAGCAGCTTGGGGTGGACGTCGGACACCGGGGAGCTGTTTTTT
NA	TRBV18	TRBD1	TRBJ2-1	CASSPGTGDTHEQFF	TGTGCCAGCTCACCAGGGACAGGGGACACCCATGAGCAGTTCTTC
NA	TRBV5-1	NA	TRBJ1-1	CASSLSSLNTEAFF	TGCGCCAGCAGCTTGTCCAGCCTGAACACTGAAGCTTTCTTT
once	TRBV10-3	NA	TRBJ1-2	CAIRWGRNYGYTF	TGTGCCATCCGATGGGGCCGGAACTATGGCTACACCTTC
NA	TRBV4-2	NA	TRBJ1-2	CASSQVRQGGYGYTF	TGTGCCAGCAGCCAAGTGCGTCAGGGAGGTTATGGCTACACCTTC
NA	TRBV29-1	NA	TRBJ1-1	CSVEGSSVTEAFF	TGCAGCGTTGAGGGTTCTTCCGTCACTGAAGCTTTCTTT
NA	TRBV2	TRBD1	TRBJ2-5	CASSDNRGRQETQYF	TGTGCCAGCAGTGATAACAGGGGGCGTCAAGAGACCCAGTACTTC
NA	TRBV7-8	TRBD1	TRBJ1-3	CASSATGAGNTIYF	TGTGCCAGCAGCGCGACAGGGGCTGGAAACACCATATATTTT
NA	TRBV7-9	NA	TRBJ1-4	CASSPLLGSEKLFF	TGTGCCAGCAGCCCGCTGTTGGGGTCTGAAAAACTGTTTTTT
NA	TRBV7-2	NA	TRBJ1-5	CASSLISQGNQPQHF	TGTGCCAGCAGCTTAATCAGTCAGGGCAATCAGCCCCAGCATTTT
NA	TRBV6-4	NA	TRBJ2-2	CASSGGSGNTGELFF	TGTGCCAGCAGTGGTGGTAGCGGGAACACCGGGGAGCTGTTTTTT
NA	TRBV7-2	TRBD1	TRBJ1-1	CASSLAPGQGRGYVLEAFF	TGTGCCAGCAGCTTAGCGCCGGGACAGGGAAGGGGGTATGTCTTGGAAGCTTTCTTT
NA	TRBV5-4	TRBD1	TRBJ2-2	CASSPGGQGNTGELFF	TGTGCCAGCAGCCCCGGAGGACAGGGCAACACCGGGGAGCTGTTTTTT
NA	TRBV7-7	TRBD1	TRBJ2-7	CASSLGAGGSYEQYF	TGTGCTAGCAGCTTAGGGGCAGGGGGCTCCTACGAGCAGTACTTC
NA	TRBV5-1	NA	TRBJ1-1	CASSLSGTNTEAFF	TGCGCCAGCAGCTTGTCAGGGACCAACACTGAAGCTTTCTTT
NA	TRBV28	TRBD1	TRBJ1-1	CASSFLTGLIF	TGTGCCAGCAGTTTCCTGACAGGGCTCATCTTT
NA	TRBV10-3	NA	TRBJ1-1	CAISEPGRTPEAFF	TGTGCCATCAGTGAGCCGGGGCGGACCCCTGAAGCTTTCTTT
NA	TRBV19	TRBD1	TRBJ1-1	CASGRPQGTGNTEAFF	TGTGCCAGTGGTCGACCCCAAGGGACAGGGAACACTGAAGCTTTCTTT
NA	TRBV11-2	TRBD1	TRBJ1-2	CASSSGTAYHYGYTF	TGTGCCAGCAGCTCGGGGACAGCCTACCACTATGGCTACACCTTC
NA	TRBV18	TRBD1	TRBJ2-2	CASSPRQGTNTGELFF	TGTGCCAGCTCACCACGACAGGGGACGAACACCGGGGAGCTGTTTTTT
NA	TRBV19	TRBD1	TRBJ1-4	CASSRAGTGVATNEKLFF	TGTGCCAGTAGTAGGGCCGGGACAGGAGTAGCAACTAATGAAAAACTGTTTTTT
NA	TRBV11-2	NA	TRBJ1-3	CASSPMGPRNTIYF	TGTGCCAGCAGCCCGATGGGGCCCAGAAACACCATATATTTT
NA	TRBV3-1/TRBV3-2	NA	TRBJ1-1	CASSPRDQNTEAFF	TGTGCCAGCAGCCCCAGGGACCAGAACACTGAAGCTTTCTTT
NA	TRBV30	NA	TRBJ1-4	CAWSEGGSNEKLFF	TGTGCCTGGAGTGAGGGGGGGAGTAATGAAAAACTGTTTTTT
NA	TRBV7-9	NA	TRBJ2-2	CASSALTVTGELFF	TGTGCCAGCAGCGCCTTAACGGTCACCGGGGAGCTGTTTTTT
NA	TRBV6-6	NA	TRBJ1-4	CATLPMGAGNEKLFF	TGTGCCACCCTCCCGATGGGGGCAGGTAATGAAAAACTGTTTTTT
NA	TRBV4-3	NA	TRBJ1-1	CASSPHGQGRDTEAFF	TGCGCCAGCAGCCCCCACGGCCAGGGGAGGGACACTGAAGCTTTCTTT
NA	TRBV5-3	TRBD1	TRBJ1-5	CARSDGTDHNQPQHF	TGTGCCAGAAGCGACGGGACAGACCACAATCAGCCCCAGCATTTT
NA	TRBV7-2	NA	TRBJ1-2	CASSLRDLGRGHGYTF	TGTGCCAGCAGCTTACGCGACCTGGGACGGGGTCATGGCTACACCTTC
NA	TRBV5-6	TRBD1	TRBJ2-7	CASSYGTGGYEQYF	TGTGCCAGCAGCTACGGGACAGGGGGCTACGAGCAGTACTTC
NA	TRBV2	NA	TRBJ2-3	CASSAQGFPDTQYF	TGTGCCAGCAGTGCACAGGGTTTCCCAGATACGCAGTATTTT
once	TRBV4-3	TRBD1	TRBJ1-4	CASSRIGGTDLGKLFF	TGCGCCAGCAGCCGGATAGGTGGGACAGACCTGGGAAAACTGTTTTTT
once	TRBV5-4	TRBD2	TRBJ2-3	CASSRSGVTSTDTQYF	TGTGCCAGCAGCCGTAGCGGGGTTACTAGCACAGATACGCAGTATTTT
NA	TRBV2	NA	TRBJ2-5	CASSEELAQETQYF	TGTGCCAGCAGTGAAGAGCTGGCCCAAGAGACCCAGTACTTC
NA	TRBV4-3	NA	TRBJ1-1	CASSQDGRDEAFF	TGCGCCAGCAGCCAAGATGGCAGGGATGAAGCTTTCTTT
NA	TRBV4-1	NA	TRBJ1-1	CASSREGYNTEAFF	TGCGCCAGCAGCCGCGAAGGGTATAACACTGAAGCTTTCTTT
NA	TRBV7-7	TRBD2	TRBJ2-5	CASSSLSGGEETQYF	TGTGCTAGCAGCTCCCTTTCGGGGGGGGAGGAGACCCAGTACTTC
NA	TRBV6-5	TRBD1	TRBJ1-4	CASIRARGQEKLFF	TGTGCCAGCATTAGGGCCAGGGGGCAGGAAAAACTGTTTTTT
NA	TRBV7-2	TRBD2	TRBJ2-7	CASSLFMGLAAEQYF	TGTGCCAGCAGCTTGTTTATGGGACTAGCGGCTGAGCAGTACTTC
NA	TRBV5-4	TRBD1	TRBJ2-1	CASSIDRGGEQFF	TGTGCCAGCAGCATTGACAGGGGGGGTGAGCAGTTCTTC
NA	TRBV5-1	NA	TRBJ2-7	CASSLGRLGYEQYF	TGCGCCAGCAGCTTAGGACGTCTGGGGTACGAGCAGTACTTC
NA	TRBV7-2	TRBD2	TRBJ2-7	CASSISQRGAYEQYF	TGTGCCAGCAGCATTAGTCAGCGGGGGGCTTACGAGCAGTACTTC
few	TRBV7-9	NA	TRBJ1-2	CASSLGETDMYGYTF	TGTGCCAGCAGCTTAGGGGAGACAGACATGTATGGCTACACCTTC
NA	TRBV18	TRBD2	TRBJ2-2	CASSPVLAGDTGELFF	TGTGCCAGCTCACCAGTCCTAGCGGGGGACACCGGGGAGCTGTTTTTT
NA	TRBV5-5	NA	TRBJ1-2	CASMLGQTNYGYTF	TGTGCCAGCATGTTGGGTCAGACTAACTATGGCTACACCTTC
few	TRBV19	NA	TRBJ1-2	CASATKRHDGYTF	TGTGCCAGCGCCACTAAGAGGCATGATGGCTACACCTTC